Here is one T cell receptor (beta chain) with its context. The read is 3 residues too short to cover the CDR3 end, so that end is filled in from the germline J gene. This entry is derived from a study of T cells in women clearing cervical HPV infection. Study context: Blood came at first lesion visit for cases, post-clearance for controls.

The protocol was immunoSEQ multiplex PCR, while the TCRdb copy is restricted to in-frame clones and leaves out a portion. The table for this sample gives roughly 20,000 clones. CDR3 size: 13 residues. V gave up 0 bases and J gave up 5 bases, with 7 bases separating them. Germline V gene lookup returns CDR1 MNHNS and CDR2 SASEGT. This sequence was found in a woman aged 18 to 69 with a cervical HPV16 infection that either progressed to CIN3+ or cleared (not recorded which). Input material: blood buffy coat. The rearrangement links TRBV6-1 to TRBJ1-2; no reliable D call. The DNA read from the CDR3 is TGTGCCAGCAGTGAAGCACTGATATATGGC. The encoded protein is CASSEALIYG. From start to end, the CDR3 is CASSEALIYGYTF.